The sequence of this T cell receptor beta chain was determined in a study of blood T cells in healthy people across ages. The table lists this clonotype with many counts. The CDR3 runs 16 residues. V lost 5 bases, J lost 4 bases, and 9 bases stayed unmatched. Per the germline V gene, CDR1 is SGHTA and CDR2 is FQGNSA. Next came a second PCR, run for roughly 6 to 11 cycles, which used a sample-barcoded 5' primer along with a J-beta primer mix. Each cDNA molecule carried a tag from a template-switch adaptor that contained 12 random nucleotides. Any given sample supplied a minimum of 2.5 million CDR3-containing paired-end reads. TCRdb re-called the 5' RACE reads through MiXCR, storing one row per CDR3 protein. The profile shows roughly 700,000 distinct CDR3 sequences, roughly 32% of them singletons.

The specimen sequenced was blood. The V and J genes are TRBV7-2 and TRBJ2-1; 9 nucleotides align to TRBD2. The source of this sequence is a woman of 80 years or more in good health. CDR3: CASSRGSGGRYNEQFF. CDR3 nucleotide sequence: TGTGCCAGCAGCAGAGGAAGCGGGGGGCGTTACAATGAGCAGTTCTTC. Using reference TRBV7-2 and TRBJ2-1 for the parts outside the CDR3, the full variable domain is GAGVSQSPSNKVTEKGKDVELRCDPISGHTALYWYRQSLGQGLEFLIYFQGNSAPDKSGLPSDRFSAERTGGSVSTLTIQRTQQEDSAVYLCASSRGSGGRYNEQFFGPGTRLTVL.